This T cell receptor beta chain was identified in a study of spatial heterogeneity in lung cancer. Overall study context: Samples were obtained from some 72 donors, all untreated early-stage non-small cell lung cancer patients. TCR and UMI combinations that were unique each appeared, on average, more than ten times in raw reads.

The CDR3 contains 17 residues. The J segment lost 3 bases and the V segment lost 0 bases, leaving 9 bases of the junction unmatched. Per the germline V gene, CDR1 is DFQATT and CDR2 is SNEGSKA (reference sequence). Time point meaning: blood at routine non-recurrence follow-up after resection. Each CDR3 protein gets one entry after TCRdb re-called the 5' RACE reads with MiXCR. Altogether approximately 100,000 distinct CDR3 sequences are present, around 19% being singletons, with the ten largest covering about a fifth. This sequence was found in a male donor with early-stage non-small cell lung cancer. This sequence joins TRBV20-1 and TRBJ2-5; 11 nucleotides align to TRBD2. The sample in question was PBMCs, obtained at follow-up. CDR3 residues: CSARDRLAGFLKETQYF. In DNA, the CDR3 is TGCAGTGCTAGAGATCGACTAGCGGGATTTCTCAAAGAGACCCAGTACTTC.